The 21 T cell receptor beta chains below all came from one sample that was sequenced in a study of T-cell reconstitution after alpha-beta-depleted transplantation in children. Preparation of the TCRbeta library was carried out with unique molecular identifiers. TCRdb itself ran the PCR reads through MiXCR, one entry per CDR3 protein. The sample lists 600,000 to 800,000 distinct CDR3 sequences; around 13% were seen once. The sample was PBMCs, taken before TCRalphabeta/CD19-depleted stem cell transplant. These TCRs come from a girl aged 2 to 9 with congenital amegakaryocytic thrombocytopenia, due to receive a stem cell transplant.

The chain couples TRBV5-1 to TRBJ2-2, with D possibly TRBD2 on 5 matching bases. This CDR3 contains 17 residues. Germline V CDR1 and CDR2: SGHRS, YFSETQ. The V end lost 4 bases, the J end lost 5 bases, and 21 bases lay between the germline ends. In nucleotides, the CDR3 is TGCGCCAGCAGCCCGATCCCAACCACCTCGGGGACCGGGGAGCTGTTTTTT. Amino acid sequence: CASSPIPTTSGTGELFF.

This chain uses TRBV20-1 with TRBJ2-1; D is unresolved. Germline CDR1 reads DFQATT; CDR2 reads SNEGSKA (reference sequence). This CDR3 spans 15 amino acids. The germline V and J ends were trimmed by 1 base and 6 bases, with 16 bases remaining between them. The chain's CDR3 is CSARAVGYLFNEQFF. The DNA of the CDR3 is TGCAGTGCTAGAGCGGTCGGGTACCTCTTCAATGAGCAGTTCTTC.

This clonotype was picked up a small number of times. The gene calls are TRBV12-3 or TRBV12-4 and TRBJ1-2, with 9 bases identical to TRBD1. Trimming cost V 5 bases and J 4 bases; bases outside gene matches: 11. The CDR3 runs to 16 residues. In DNA, the CDR3 is TGTGCCAGCAGTCCTAGAGGGGGACAGGGCGTCTATGGCTACACCTTC. The encoded protein is CASSPRGGQGVYGYTF.

Concerning this clonotype: A single base separates this from a much larger clone, so it may be a read error. The V and J genes are TRBV28 and TRBJ1-5; the match to TRBD1 covers 8 bases. J gave up 5 bases and V 5 bases, and 2 bases lay outside the gene matches. The CDR3 covers 13 residues. The germline V gene has CDR1 MDHEN and CDR2 SYDVKM. In DNA form, the CDR3 reads TGTGCCAGCAGTCCGACAGGGGATCAGCCCCAGCATTTT. It is translated as CASSPTGDQPQHF. Supplemented by reference TRBV28 and TRBJ1-5, the full variable domain reads DVKVTQSSRYLVKRTGEKVFLECVQDMDHENMFWYRQDPGLGLRLIYFSYDVKMKEKGDIPEGYSVSREKKERFSLILESASTNQTSMYLCASSPTGDQPQHFGDGTRLSIL.

This clonotype was seen repeatedly, ten times or more. The chain joins TRBV7-9 to TRBJ1-6, with D possibly TRBD1 on 6 matching bases. The germline gives CDR1 SEHNR, CDR2 FQNEAQ (reference sequence). V lost 5 bases and J lost 8, with 16 bases in between. The CDR3 consists of 15 residues. In DNA, the CDR3 is TGTGCCAGCAGCCCGCGGGACAATTCAGATTCACCCCTCCACTTT. Amino acids: CASSPRDNSDSPLHF.

Details on this clonotype: Since no conserved phenylalanine or tryptophan closes the CDR3, a read error is the likely cause. The chain links TRBV12-3 or TRBV12-4 to TRBJ2-7; D remains unclear. Trimming stripped 5 bases from V and 0 bases from J, with 11 bases between. This CDR3 is 14 amino acids long. The CDR3 here is CASSVSGSSYEQYS. In DNA, the CDR3 is TGTGCCAGCAGTGTCAGTGGTAGCTCCTACGAGCAGTACTCC.

This clonotype was observed a few times. The V call is TRBV20-1, the J call TRBJ2-7; 7 bases line up with TRBD2. The germline V gene encodes CDR1 DFQATT and CDR2 SNEGSKA (reference sequence). The CDR3 covers 16 residues. V lost 0 bases, J lost 5 bases, and 13 bases stayed unmatched. DNA of the CDR3: TGCAGTGCTAGAGAATCGCCAGCGGGAACGCTCGACGAGCAGTACTTC. Protein: CSARESPAGTLDEQYF.

This clonotype was counted a few times. The J gene is TRBJ1-2, the V gene TRBV4-1; 7 bases align to TRBD1. Germline CDR1 and CDR2: MGHRA and YSYEKL. The CDR3 extends over 18 amino acids. After removal of 4 bases from V and 6 bases from J, the junction contained 20 bases not matched to a gene. The CDR3 sequence is CASSLFTGQAQPSNGYTF. For the CDR3, the DNA is TGCGCCAGCAGCCTATTCACCGGACAGGCTCAACCCTCTAATGGCTACACCTTC.

In its sample, this clonotype was seen a few times. The chain combines TRBV12-3 or TRBV12-4 with TRBJ2-7, with D hard to call. The CDR3 totals 15 residues. V was pared by 5 bases and J by 6 bases, with 20 bases between. The DNA for the CDR3 is TGTGCCAGCAGTCCCCCATCGGTTAGACTTGGCGAGCAGTACTTC. This gives the protein CASSPPSVRLGEQYF.

This clonotype appeared many times. The DNA for the CDR3 is TGCAGTGCTAGGGGACTAGCGATTTGGCCAGATACGCAGTATTTT. Its protein product is CSARGLAIWPDTQYF. V gene TRBV20-1 combines with J gene TRBJ2-3, with 10 positions matching TRBD2. The CDR3 totals 15 residues. Germline V CDR1 and CDR2: DFQATT, SNEGSKA (reference sequence). The V gene end was trimmed by 3 bases and the J gene end by 4 bases; junction bases not matched to a gene: 7.

In this sample, this clonotype turned up a few times. This chain uses TRBV20-1 with TRBJ2-7, with D unclear. The germline V gene encodes CDR1 DFQATT and CDR2 SNEGSKA (reference sequence). V lost 0 bases, J lost 1 base, and 10 bases lay in between. This CDR3 is built from 14 residues. The CDR3 nucleotides are TGCAGTGCTAGAGATCTCGGCCGATCCTACGAGCAGTACTTC. Translating gives CSARDLGRSYEQYF.

This clonotype was detected only a few times. The chain combines TRBV20-1 with TRBJ1-4; D not resolved. This CDR3 region has 12 residues. The V gene's germline CDR1 is DFQATT and CDR2 SNEGSKA (reference sequence). The V end lost 5 bases, the J end lost 7 bases, and 11 bases lay between the germline ends. CDR3 coding DNA: TGCAGTGCTTGGGCAGAGGGTGAAAAACTGTTTTTT. The encoded protein is CSAWAEGEKLFF.

This clonotype was counted many times. The V call is TRBV27, the J call TRBJ2-7, with a possible D match to TRBD2 (6 bases). V was trimmed by 6 bases and J by 1 base, leaving 19 bases between them. This CDR3 region has 16 residues. The germline CDR1 and CDR2 sequences are MNHEY and SMNVEV (reference sequence). The CDR3 here is CASSLTQEGPSYEQYF. In nucleotides, the CDR3 is TGTGCCAGCAGCCTAACCCAGGAGGGGCCTTCCTACGAGCAGTACTTC.

This chain uses TRBV5-1 with TRBJ2-1; 7 bases align to TRBD1. Unmatched junction bases numbered 4, after V lost 0 bases and J lost 4 bases. CDR3 length: 15 amino acids. Germline V lookup: CDR1 SGHRS, CDR2 YFSETQ. CDR3 bases: TGCGCCAGCAGCTTGGTGGGGACAGCTTACAATGAGCAGTTCTTC. Amino acid sequence: CASSLVGTAYNEQFF.

This clonotype was observed a handful of times. This chain joins TRBV29-1 and TRBJ2-3, with D tentatively TRBD1 (6 bases). The length of the CDR3 is 12 residues. Germline V gene lookup returns CDR1 SQVTM and CDR2 ANQGSEA. V dropped 7 bases and J dropped 5 bases, with 13 bases sitting between them. CDR3: CSAEGDIDTQYF. As DNA, the CDR3 is TGCAGCGCCGAAGGGGACATAGATACGCAGTATTTT.

The V gene is TRBV28, the J gene TRBJ2-2; unclear D gene. Per the germline V gene, CDR1 is MDHEN and CDR2 is SYDVKM. The ends were cut back, 7 bases at V and 4 bases at J, with 13 bases in the middle. This CDR3 spans 14 amino acids. CDR3 amino acids: CASTASPSTGELFF. In nucleotides, the CDR3 is TGTGCCAGCACCGCATCGCCTAGCACCGGGGAGCTGTTTTTT.

This clonotype was detected many times. The chain carries TRBV5-1 and TRBJ2-7, with unresolved D. The CDR3 has 16 amino acids. CDR1 and CDR2 from the germline V gene are SGHRS and YFSETQ. The V end lost 1 base, the J end lost 3 bases, and 17 bases lay between the germline ends. In DNA, the CDR3 is TGCGCCAGCAGCTTGAGCTTTCGCCATTACATCTACGAGCAGTACTTC. The encoded protein is CASSLSFRHYIYEQYF.

This clonotype turned up a few times. The chain recombines TRBV18 with TRBJ2-2, with D possibly matching TRBD1 (6 bases). The length of the CDR3 is 15 residues. V was pared by 2 bases and J by 9 bases, with 16 bases between. Germline V CDR1 and CDR2: KGHSH, LQKENI. CDR3 in amino acids: CASSPSGESNRELFF. In DNA, the CDR3 is TGTGCCAGCTCACCATCAGGGGAGAGTAACCGGGAGCTGTTTTTT. Combining the CDR3 with reference TRBV18 and TRBJ2-2 gives the whole variable domain NAGVMQNPRHLVRRRGQEARLRCSPMKGHSHVYWYRQLPEEGLKFMVYLQKENIIDESGMPKERFSAEFPKEGPSILRIQQVVRGDSAAYFCASSPSGESNRELFFGEGSRLTVL.

The chain is built from TRBV4-2 and TRBJ2-5; D may match TRBD1 or TRBD2 (5 bases each). The CDR3 extends over 18 amino acids. Germline CDR1 reads LGHNA; CDR2 reads YNFKEQ. V was trimmed by 0 bases and J by 5 bases, leaving 22 bases between them. The CDR3 nucleotides read TGTGCCAGCAGCCAAGATAAGGGGAGAGGCGCGAGAGGGGAGACCCAGTACTTC. Its translation is CASSQDKGRGARGETQYF.

This clonotype was counted ten times or more. The chain is built from TRBV12-3 or TRBV12-4 and TRBJ1-5, with TRBD1 as a possible D gene (5 bases). The CDR3 has 15 amino acids. The V gene lost 4 bases and the J gene lost 4 bases, with 14 bases spanning the gap. This CDR3 reads CASSYRAEGNQPQHF. The CDR3 nucleotides read TGTGCCAGCAGTTACCGGGCCGAGGGGAATCAGCCCCAGCATTTT.

This clonotype was counted ten times or more. V usage is TRBV12-3 or TRBV12-4 and J usage is TRBJ2-1; 11 bases match TRBD2. CDR3 length equals 21 residues. Trimming cost V 2 bases and J 0 bases; bases outside gene matches: 15. CDR3 sequence: CASSLRLAGLLPFSSYNEQFF. In nucleotides, the CDR3 is TGTGCCAGCAGTTTACGACTAGCGGGACTCCTTCCCTTTTCCTCCTACAATGAGCAGTTCTTC.